This T cell receptor beta chain comes out of a study of blood T cell repertoires in COVID-19 (dated by TCRdb to 2018 to 2020). About the full investigation: Samples from collaborators originated in the United States, Italy and Spain and spanned both the acute and convalescent phases of COVID-19. The material from the prospective study consisted of cDNA or gDNA derived from T cells, B-cell-depleted T cells, or PBMCs. The dataset comprised deeply sampled blood TCRbeta repertoires from subjects exposed to, actively infected with, or recovered from COVID-19. The repertoires were made available in a free public database intended to serve as a resource for research on the immune response to SARS-CoV-2. The samples were drawn from two sources: the first 160 participants of the ongoing ImmuneRACE study, and 950 to 1,500 subjects contributed by 6 global collaborators. A de-identified subject ID, COVID-19 status, age in years and sex were almost always included in the sample metadata. Where available, HLA class I and class II types were taken from metadata supplied by the sample provider and were not determined by assay-based typing.

On this clone: There is no known antigen for this receptor. Nothing much larger sits one base from this clone, and base qualities are not available.

The investigation overall reported the following: The amount of clinical and demographic metadata varied by source and participant and was provided uncurated.

CDR1 and CDR2, per the germline V gene, are MDHEN and SYDVKM. The CDR3 starts with the cysteine, ends with the phenylalanine, and has 12 residues. Only the CDR3 DNA is retained, 36 bases long and in frame from the first base. Trimming at the junction amounts to 3 bases on V and 7 bases on J, and the germline ends lie 10 bases apart. The collaborating institutions used their own protocols to collect whole blood in K2EDTA tubes. For TCRbeta analysis, collaborators shipped samples as frozen whole blood, isolated PBMCs, or DNA extracted from either of those sample types. The immunoSEQ Assay, a bias-controlled multiplex PCR, was used to amplify TCRbeta CDR3 regions from genomic DNA. Regarding the original processing steps: Within the assay, amplification of reference gene primers was used to estimate how many nucleated cells each sample contained. Sequence reads were collapsed and filtered to measure the absolute abundance of every unique TCRbeta CDR3 rearrangement. Productive Simpson clonality was computed per sample as the square root of Simpson's diversity index over productive rearrangements. This is the immuneACCESS table as TCRdb keeps it, with only in-frame sequences that have V and J called. A part of the clones is gone; compared with another copy, unresolved V genes explain less than half, and the rest is unexplained. V, J and clone size are those of that table, while D and trimming were read from the DNA. The sample table contains nearly 7,000 clones; only one count was recorded for approximately 91% of them. About a fifth of the sample is taken by the ten largest.

The source of this sequence is a human donor in a cohort sampled during active COVID-19. Source material: peripheral blood. The V gene is TRBV28 and the J gene is TRBJ2-7, with the identity of the D gene unclear. The bases are TGTGCCAGCAGTTTCGGTGGAGCAGAGCAGTACTTC. The translation is CASSFGGAEQYF.